The present entry profiles one T cell receptor beta chain with its context. The PCR had 60 Vbeta and 13 Jbeta primers. Sequenced by immunoSEQ multiplex PCR; TCRdb stores in-frame clones only, minus some. The data contain 150,000 to 200,000 clones, about 81% of them seen just once; the ten biggest clones take up about 1.8%. These data belong to a study of cytomegalovirus exposure and HLA in healthy donors. The CDR3 runs 12 residues. Trimming removed 2 bases from V and 11 bases from J, with 12 bases in between. Germline CDR1 SNHLY, CDR2 FYNNEI. The chain combines TRBV2 with TRBJ1-1; maybe TRBD1 (5 bases). Sequenced: PBMCs. The sequence was collected from a man aged 18 to 35 in good health and CMV-seronegative. The CDR3 loop is CASSEIRGWAFF. CDR3 sequence (DNA): TGTGCCAGCAGTGAAATTCGGGGGTGGGCTTTCTTT.